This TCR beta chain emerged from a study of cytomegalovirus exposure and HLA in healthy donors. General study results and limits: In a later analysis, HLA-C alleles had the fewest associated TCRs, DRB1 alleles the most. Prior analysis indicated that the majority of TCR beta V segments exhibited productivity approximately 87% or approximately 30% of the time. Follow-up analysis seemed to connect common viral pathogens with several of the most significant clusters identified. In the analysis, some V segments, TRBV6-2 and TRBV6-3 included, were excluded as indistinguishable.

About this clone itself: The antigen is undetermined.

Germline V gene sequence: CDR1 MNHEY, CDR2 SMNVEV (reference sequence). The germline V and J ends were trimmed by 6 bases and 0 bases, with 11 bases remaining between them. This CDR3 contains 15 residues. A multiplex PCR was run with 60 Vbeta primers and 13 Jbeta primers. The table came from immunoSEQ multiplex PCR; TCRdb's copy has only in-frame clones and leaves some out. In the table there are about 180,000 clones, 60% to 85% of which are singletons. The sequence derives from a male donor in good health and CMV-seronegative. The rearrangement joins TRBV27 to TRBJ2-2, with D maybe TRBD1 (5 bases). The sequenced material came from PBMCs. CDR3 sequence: CASSSTDANTGELFF. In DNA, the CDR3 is TGTGCCAGCAGCTCGACAGACGCGAACACCGGGGAGCTGTTTTTT.